Shown below are 3 T cell receptor beta chains from a single sample sequenced in a study of tumor-infiltrating lymphocytes in localized non-small cell lung cancer. TCRdb's table, derived via immunoSEQ multiplex PCR, lists solely in-frame clones and lacks some. The sample yields more than 10,000 clones, less than 90% seen once. Sequenced material: lung tumor tissue. These receptors originate from a human donor with non-small cell lung cancer.

The chain links TRBV7-9 to TRBJ1-2; D may be TRBD1 (6 bases). V shed 4 bases and J shed 8 bases, with 20 bases lying between them. The CDR3 contains 15 residues. CDR1 SEHNR and CDR2 FQNEAQ come from the germline V gene (reference sequence). The CDR3 nucleotides read TGTGCCAGCAGCTGGGGGGCAACGTCGCTGTACGGCTACACCTTC. Its protein is CASSWGATSLYGYTF. The full variable domain, with the rest looked up from reference TRBV7-9 and TRBJ1-2, is DTGVSQNPRHKITKRGQNVTFRCDPISEHNRLYWYRQTLGQGPEFLTYFQNEAQLEKSRLLSDRFSAERPKGSFSTLEIQRTEQGDSAMYLCASSWGATSLYGYTFGSGTRLTVV.

V is TRBV7-8 and J is TRBJ2-3; D unresolved. V lost 3 bases to trimming and J lost 6 bases, with 4 bases between them. Germline loops: CDR1 SGHVS, CDR2 FQNEAQ. CDR3 length: 11 amino acids. CDR3 loop: CASSFVDTQYF. The CDR3 nucleotides read TGTGCCAGCAGCTTTGTGGATACGCAGTATTTT.

The chain has TRBV2 and TRBJ2-2, with 13 bases fitting TRBD2. The germline gives CDR1 SNHLY, CDR2 FYNNEI. The CDR3 has 15 residues. V lost 8 bases, J lost 5 bases, and 5 bases stayed unmatched. CDR3 coding DNA: TGTGCCAGCGGAACGACTAGCGGGGGGACCGGGGAGCTGTTTTTT. Translating it yields CASGTTSGGTGELFF.